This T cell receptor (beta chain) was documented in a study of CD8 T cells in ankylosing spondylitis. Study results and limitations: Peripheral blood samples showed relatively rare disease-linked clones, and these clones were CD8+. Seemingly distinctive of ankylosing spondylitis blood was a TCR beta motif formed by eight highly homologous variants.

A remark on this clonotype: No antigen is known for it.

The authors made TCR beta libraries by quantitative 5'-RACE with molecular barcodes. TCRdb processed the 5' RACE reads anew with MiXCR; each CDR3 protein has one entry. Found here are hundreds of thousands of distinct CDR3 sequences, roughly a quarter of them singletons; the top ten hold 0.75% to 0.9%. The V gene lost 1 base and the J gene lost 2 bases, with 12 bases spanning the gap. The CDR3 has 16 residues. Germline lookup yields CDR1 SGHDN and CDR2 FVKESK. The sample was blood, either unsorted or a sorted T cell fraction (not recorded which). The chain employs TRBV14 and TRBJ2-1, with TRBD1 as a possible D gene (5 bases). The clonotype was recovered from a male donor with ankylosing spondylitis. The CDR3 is CASSQGRALAYNEQFF. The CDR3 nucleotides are TGTGCCAGCAGCCAAGGCAGGGCGCTCGCCTACAATGAGCAGTTCTTC.